This T cell receptor beta chain emerged from a study of T cells in Graves' hyperthyroidism and ophthalmopathy. Ophthalmopathy cases scored 3 or more on the Clinical Activity Score and 4 or more on NOSPECS grade, with duration below 3 months. Each diagnosis was grounded in clinical symptoms, serum thyroxine and TRAb, thyroid ultrasound, and orbital computed tomography. Source material for PBMCs was over 8 ml fresh peripheral blood. This clonotype was counted at least ten times. Its specificity is unknown. Amplified TCR beta CDR3 regions came from RNA transcripts. Researchers ran a first-round RT-PCR on the TCR CDR3 using the HTBI primer set. TCRdb passed the multiplex PCR reads through MiXCR, listing each CDR3 protein once. The table has 530,000 or so distinct CDR3 sequences, more than 15% seen once. Whole-study findings and limits: Researchers report that a 13 V-J model separated ophthalmopathy from stable hyperthyroidism.

The sequence was collected from a woman aged 18-29 years with Graves' ophthalmopathy. Specimen: blood.

The CDR3 DNA reads as TGTGCTAGTGGTTCCCTAGGGAGCTCCTACAATGAGCAGTTCTTC. As protein: CASGSLGSSYNEQFF. The chain has TRBV12-5 and TRBJ2-1, with D possibly being TRBD2 (5 bases). Germline lookup yields CDR1 LGHNT and CDR2 FRNRAP. Trimming cost V 4 bases and J 0 bases, with 10 bases left between them. The CDR3 has 15 amino acids.